Below are 7 T cell receptor beta chains sequenced from a single sample in a study of cytomegalovirus exposure and HLA in healthy donors. The study ran its PCR with 60 Vbeta and 13 Jbeta primers. Sequenced by immunoSEQ multiplex PCR; TCRdb stores in-frame clones only, minus some. The sample yields some 120,000 clones, 15% seen once. Sample: PBMCs. The origin of the receptors is a woman in her late teens or twenties in good health and CMV-seronegative.

The chain uses TRBV15 and TRBJ2-3; perhaps TRBD2 as D (6 bases). This CDR3 contains 17 residues. The germline V gene has CDR1 LNHNV and CDR2 YYDKDF (reference sequence). Trimming shortened V by 0 bases and J by 0 bases, and 13 bases separated the two germline ends. CDR3 sequence: CATSRDSGPASTDTQYF. CDR3 DNA sequence: TGTGCCACCAGCAGAGATAGCGGTCCAGCTAGCACAGATACGCAGTATTTT. Drawing the rest from reference TRBV15 and TRBJ2-3, the complete variable domain is DAMVIQNPRYQVTQFGKPVTLSCSQTLNHNVMYWYQQKSSQAPKLLFHYYDKDFNNEADTPDNFQSRRPNTSFCFLDIRSPGLGDTAMYLCATSRDSGPASTDTQYFGPGTRLTVL.

This clone was found a few times. This chain links TRBV7-9 with TRBJ2-7, with D possibly matching TRBD2 (6 bases). With 5 bases removed from V and 4 bases from J, the gap between germline ends came to 15 bases. Looked up from germline, CDR1 is SEHNR and CDR2 is FQNEAQ (reference sequence). The CDR3 contains 14 residues. The CDR3 is CASSQHGTPYEQYF. CDR3 DNA: TGTGCCAGCAGCCAACACGGGACTCCATACGAGCAGTACTTC.

In its sample, this clone was seen a few times. The genes are TRBV9 and TRBJ2-2; D is possibly TRBD2 (6 bases). CDR1 is SGDLS and CDR2 is YYNGEE in the germline V gene. Trimming stripped 4 bases from V and 5 bases from J, with 21 bases between. The CDR3 has 17 amino acids. The CDR3 spells CASSPRNAGTFTGELFF. The CDR3 coding sequence is TGTGCCAGCAGCCCCCGTAATGCGGGAACTTTTACCGGGGAGCTGTTTTTT.

DNA for the CDR3: TGTGCCAGCAGCCAATCTCCCGGGACAGGGAACCACGAGCAGTACTTC. Protein product: CASSQSPGTGNHEQYF. The chain recombines TRBV16 with TRBJ2-7; 9 positions match TRBD1. The CDR3 spans 16 residues. Looked up from germline, CDR1 is KGHSY and CDR2 is FQNENV. Trimming removed 0 bases from V and 5 bases from J; junction bases left unmatched: 8.

The J gene is TRBJ1-4, the V gene TRBV14; D not resolved. Germline V gene data show CDR1 as SGHDN and CDR2 as FVKESK. V lost 4 bases to trimming and J lost 8 bases, with 14 bases between them. This CDR3 spans 14 amino acids. Written as DNA, the CDR3 is TGTGCCAGCAGCCGATTTAGAGGGTACGAAAAACTGTTTTTT. Translated, it gives CASSRFRGYEKLFF. Full variable domain (outside the CDR3, taken from reference TRBV14 and TRBJ1-4): EAGVTQFPSHSVIEKGQTVTLRCDPISGHDNLYWYRRVMGKEIKFLLHFVKESKQDESGMPNNRFLAERTGGTYSTLKVQPAELEDSGVYFCASSRFRGYEKLFFGSGTQLSVL.

This clone has a handful of counts. The rearrangement links TRBV6-5 to TRBJ2-2; 7 positions agree with TRBD2. CDR3 length: 14 amino acids. After removal of 0 bases from V and 6 bases from J, the junction contained 1 base not matched to a gene. Germline loops: CDR1 MNHEY, CDR2 SVGAGI. For the CDR3, the DNA is TGTGCCAGCAGTTACTCAACTAGCGCCGGGGAGCTGTTTTTT. It yields the protein CASSYSTSAGELFF.

This chain joins TRBV4-1 and TRBJ2-7; 7 bases fit TRBD2. The CDR3 has 14 residues. Germline V gives CDR1 MGHRA, CDR2 YSYEKL. V shed 1 base and J 6 bases; nucleotides not matched to a gene: 6. CDR3: CASSQAGGSVEQYF. The CDR3 region has the DNA TGCGCCAGCAGCCAAGCGGGCGGGAGTGTCGAGCAGTACTTC.